This entry is about one T cell receptor beta chain. Per sorted-subset replicate PCR, input was roughly 200 ng DNA, representing around 29,000 T cell genomes. Clones were read by immunoSEQ multiplex PCR, and TCRdb kept only the in-frame ones, dropping some. The sample holds fewer than 2.5 million clones, 80% to 95% seen once. This sample was taken from a study of shared clonotypes between healthy human individuals. Overall study context: The study drew on a couple of women and a few men aged 18 to 49 as donors.

This CDR3 has 17 amino acids. Germline lookup yields CDR1 WSHSY and CDR2 SAAADI. With V trimmed by 8 bases and J by 1 base, 15 bases remained unmatched. The donor population consisted of healthy HIV-negative adults with no recent acute infections or vaccinations. The CD4+ fraction was divided into a CD45RA+ naive subset and a CD45RA-negative memory subset. The sequence derives from a man aged 18 to 30 in good health. Some clones in this sample may be carry-over from other donors' samples. The sequencing sample was made of naive CD4+ T cells from PBMCs. Noted subset: CD45RA+ positively selected. The genes are TRBV10-2 and TRBJ2-5, with 8 bases aligning to TRBD2. The CDR3 nucleotides read TGCGCCAGCCGACGGGGGACCGTAACTAGCGGCCAAGAGACCCAGTACTTC. Residues: CASRRGTVTSGQETQYF.